This T cell receptor beta chain was profiled in a study of long-term antiretroviral therapy in people with HIV. Study-level results: Dominance of pre-ART expanded clones persisted, fluctuating and often declining after ART.

This clone has just one count. Its specificity is unknown. The authors ran the immunoSEQ assay, v3.0, at survey level. Clones were sequenced by immunoSEQ multiplex PCR, and TCRdb holds only the in-frame ones, with some missing. The sample has approximately 6,400 clones, 77% seen once. Germline CDR1 MDHEN, CDR2 SYDVKM. With V trimmed by 6 bases and J by 0 bases, 6 bases remained unmatched. The CDR3 covers 15 residues. V is TRBV28 and J is TRBJ2-3, with 7 bases fitting TRBD1. Sequencing was performed on unsorted PBMCs, taken 0.5 years before starting antiretroviral therapy. The clonotype comes from a middle-aged man with HIV. CDR3: CASRTGTASTDTQYF. The CDR3 nucleotides are TGTGCCAGCAGGACCGGGACAGCTAGCACAGATACGCAGTATTTT. Using reference TRBV28 and TRBJ2-3 for the parts outside the CDR3, the full variable domain is DVKVTQSSRYLVKRTGEKVFLECVQDMDHENMFWYRQDPGLGLRLIYFSYDVKMKEKGDIPEGYSVSREKKERFSLILESASTNQTSMYLCASRTGTASTDTQYFGPGTRLTVL.